Listed here are 22 T cell receptor beta chains from one sample, sequenced in a study of blood T cell repertoires in COVID-19. This table comes from immunoSEQ multiplex PCR, and its TCRdb copy is limited to in-frame clones, with some not included. The sample lists tens of thousands of clones; 75% to 90% were seen once. Sequencing was done on a sample of peripheral blood. These receptor sequences come from a man between 65 and 85 years old with active COVID-19.

The V gene is TRBV29-1, the J gene TRBJ2-7, with 8 bases matching TRBD1. After removal of 6 bases from V and 6 bases from J, the junction contained 7 bases not matched to a gene. There are 12 residues in the CDR3. The germline V gene encodes CDR1 SQVTM and CDR2 ANQGSEA. This CDR3 is CSVAAGGTEQYF. The CDR3 bases are TGCAGCGTGGCTGCAGGGGGCACCGAGCAGTACTTC.

The V call is TRBV15, the J call TRBJ2-3; no firm D call. Trimming shortened V by 5 bases and J by 6 bases, and 12 bases separated the two germline ends. Per germline, CDR1 LNHNV and CDR2 YYDKDF (reference sequence). The CDR3 totals 13 residues. This CDR3 is CATSQRWSDTQYF. The CDR3 DNA reads as TGTGCCACCAGCCAGAGATGGAGTGATACGCAGTATTTT.

The chain employs TRBV19 and TRBJ1-6; TRBD1 might be the D (5 bases). The CDR3 has 14 residues. The V gene's germline CDR1 is LNHDA and CDR2 SQIVND (reference sequence). V was clipped by 5 bases and J by 9 bases, with 14 bases between them. The CDR3 spells CASSGHSFPSPLHF. CDR3 DNA sequence: TGTGCCAGTAGTGGACACAGCTTTCCTTCACCCCTCCACTTT.

The chain employs TRBV27 and TRBJ2-7, with TRBD1 matching over 8 bases. Germline V lookup: CDR1 MNHEY, CDR2 SMNVEV (reference sequence). CDR3 size: 14 residues. Trimming took 1 base from V and 2 from J; bases not matched to a gene: 1. CDR3 region: CASSLYRGTYEQYF. The DNA of the CDR3 is TGTGCCAGCAGTTTATACAGGGGGACCTACGAGCAGTACTTC.

This chain uses TRBV2 with TRBJ2-7; D possibly corresponds to TRBD2 (8 bases). Trimming stripped 10 bases from V and 6 bases from J, with 22 bases between. CDR1 SNHLY and CDR2 FYNNEI come from the germline V gene. The CDR3 totals 14 residues. CDR3 loop: CANAGGQYFGEQYF. As DNA, the CDR3 is TGTGCCAACGCGGGGGGACAGTACTTTGGCGAGCAGTACTTC.

Only one count was recorded for this clone. This rearrangement joins TRBV19 to TRBJ2-1; 8 bases are a match to TRBD2. Germline V CDR1 and CDR2: LNHDA, SQIVND (reference sequence). The CDR3 runs 15 residues. The junction had 4 bases not matched to a gene; V was cut back by 2 bases and J by 4 bases. The CDR3 loop is CASSISGSGYNEQFF. The CDR3 coding sequence is TGTGCCAGTAGTATAAGCGGGAGTGGGTACAATGAGCAGTTCTTC.

The chain uses TRBV19 and TRBJ2-1; D might be TRBD2 (7 bases). The CDR3 spans 13 residues. Between the trimmed V and J ends, which lost 5 bases and 15 bases, there was a span of 20 bases. Per the germline V gene, CDR1 is LNHDA and CDR2 is SQIVND (reference sequence). The CDR3 DNA follows: TGTGCCAGTAGTCCCCTTTTAGGGGGGGGCGCGTTCTTC. This codes for CASSPLLGGGAFF.

This sequence joins TRBV25-1 and TRBJ1-2; 8 nucleotides line up with TRBD1. The trim removed 8 bases at V and 4 bases at J, leaving 0 bases unmatched. Germline CDR1 and CDR2: MGHDK and SYGVNS. This CDR3 spans 11 amino acids. The CDR3 DNA reads as TGTGCCAGCCAGGGGGCCTATGGCTACACCTTC. Amino acids: CASQGAYGYTF.

The V call is TRBV3-1 (or the pseudogene TRBV3-2), the J call TRBJ1-5, with D possibly TRBD1 on 6 matching bases. Germline V gene sequence: CDR1 LGHDT, CDR2 YNNKEL (reference sequence). This CDR3 comprises 16 residues. Trimming removed 1 base from V and 3 bases from J, with 13 bases in between. The CDR3 here is CASSQGVGQNNQPQHF. CDR3 coding DNA: TGTGCCAGCAGCCAAGGGGTCGGACAGAACAATCAGCCCCAGCATTTT.

The chain uses TRBV3-1 (or the pseudogene TRBV3-2) and TRBJ1-3; TRBD1 might be the D (6 bases). V shed 2 bases and J shed 6 bases, with 8 bases lying between them. This CDR3 spans 13 amino acids. Germline V gene sequence: CDR1 LGHDT, CDR2 YNNKEL (reference sequence). CDR3 sequence: CASSQRTVNTIYF. The CDR3 DNA reads as TGTGCCAGCAGCCAACGGACAGTAAACACCATATATTTT.

This sequence joins TRBV19 and TRBJ1-2; TRBD1 might be the D (6 bases). This CDR3 region has 13 residues. Germline CDR1 LNHDA, CDR2 SQIVND (reference sequence). V lost 4 bases, J lost 4 bases, and 10 bases lay in between. CDR3 nucleotides: TGTGCCAGTAGTACAGAACAGGGCTATGGCTACACCTTC. It specifies CASSTEQGYGYTF.

This clone was seen only a few times. The chain links TRBV6-6 to TRBJ2-7; no clear D gene. Trimming took 2 bases from V and 5 from J, leaving 10 bases between them. The CDR3 contains 13 residues. Germline V CDR1 and CDR2: MNHNY, SVGAGI (reference sequence). CDR3 bases: TGTGCCAGCAGTTACGTGGTGAACAACGAGCAGTACTTC. Residues: CASSYVVNNEQYF.

The genes are TRBV29-1 and TRBJ1-2, with 8 bases aligning to TRBD1. Looked up from germline, CDR1 is SQVTM and CDR2 is ANQGSEA. Trimming removed 4 bases from V and 3 bases from J; junction bases left unmatched: 7. This CDR3 region has 14 residues. CDR3 residues: CSVGLTGGDYGYTF. CDR3 nucleotide sequence: TGCAGCGTTGGTCTCACAGGGGGGGACTATGGCTACACCTTC.

Turning to this clone: Germline is not matched at one junction end, which may reflect a read error. The chain combines TRBV6-5 with TRBJ1-4, with D tentatively TRBD1 (5 bases). Germline lookup yields CDR1 MNHEY and CDR2 SVGAGI. CDR3 length: 14 amino acids. The CDR3 is CASRMGTAKEKLFF. The DNA for the CDR3 is TGTGCCAGCCGAATGGGGACTGCTAAGGAAAAACTGTTTTTT.

V usage is TRBV5-1 and J usage is TRBJ1-5; possibly TRBD1 for D (5 bases). Germline CDR1 reads SGHRS; CDR2 reads YFSETQ. V was clipped by 5 bases and J by 3 bases, with 15 bases between them. The CDR3 extends over 15 amino acids. The CDR3 loop reads CASRTIPGLNQPQHF. The CDR3 region has the DNA TGCGCCAGCAGGACCATACCGGGACTCAATCAGCCCCAGCATTTT. Drawing the rest from reference TRBV5-1 and TRBJ1-5, the complete variable domain is KAGVTQTPRYLIKTRGQQVTLSCSPISGHRSVSWYQQTPGQGLQFLFEYFSETQRNKGNFPGRFSGRQFSNSRSEMNVSTLELGDSALYLCASRTIPGLNQPQHFGDGTRLSIL.

The chain is built from TRBV2 and TRBJ2-3, with 10 bases fitting TRBD2. The CDR3 spans 13 residues. V lost 6 bases and J lost 10; bases outside the gene matches: 7. Germline V gives CDR1 SNHLY, CDR2 FYNNEI. The CDR3 spells CASSATSGAPQYF. CDR3 nucleotides: TGTGCCAGCAGCGCAACTAGCGGGGCTCCGCAGTATTTT.

The chain carries TRBV3-1 (or the pseudogene TRBV3-2) and TRBJ2-2; 7 positions agree with TRBD2. The CDR3 consists of 16 residues. CDR1 is LGHDT and CDR2 is YNNKEL in the germline V gene (reference sequence). The J segment lost 0 bases and the V segment lost 5 bases, leaving 6 bases of the junction unmatched. The CDR3 sequence: CASSSRTSANTGELFF. The CDR3 nucleotides read TGTGCCAGCAGCTCTCGGACTAGTGCGAACACCGGGGAGCTGTTTTTT.

The V gene is TRBV2, the J gene TRBJ2-1; 9 bases match TRBD1. This CDR3 is built from 14 residues. Germline lookup yields CDR1 SNHLY and CDR2 FYNNEI. V shed 7 bases, J shed 8 bases, and the junction held 9 bases outside the gene matches. The CDR3 DNA reads TGTGCCAGCACATCGGGACAGGGTATCGATGAGCAGTTCTTC. This codes for CASTSGQGIDEQFF.

This chain uses TRBV5-1 with TRBJ2-3, with 10 bases that match TRBD2. Germline loops: CDR1 SGHRS, CDR2 YFSETQ. The CDR3 loop spans 17 amino acids. The V and J ends lost 0 bases and 3 bases, in that order; junction bases with no gene match: 7. Written as DNA, the CDR3 is TGCGCCAGCAGCTTGGAAGTTCTAGCGGGAGAAACAGATACGCAGTATTTT. This encodes CASSLEVLAGETDTQYF.

The chain carries TRBV6-5 and TRBJ1-2, with D uncertain. CDR1 MNHEY and CDR2 SVGAGI come from the germline V gene. V shed 4 bases and J shed 5 bases, with 8 bases lying between them. The CDR3 covers 12 residues. The CDR3 spells CASSSRPYGYTF. CDR3 sequence (DNA): TGTGCCAGCAGTTCTAGGCCATATGGCTACACCTTC.

This chain uses TRBV6-5 with TRBJ1-2, with 8 bases aligning to TRBD1. Germline assignment: CDR1 MNHEY and CDR2 SVGAGI. CDR3 length: 13 residues. The V segment lost 5 bases and the J segment 4 bases; nucleotides outside the gene matches: 3. In nucleotides, the CDR3 is TGTGCCAGCAGTCCAGGGGGCCGCTATGGCTACACCTTC. This encodes CASSPGGRYGYTF.

This clone was recorded a few times. The chain employs TRBV25-1 and TRBJ1-2; tentatively, D is TRBD1 (6 bases). Germline assignment: CDR1 MGHDK and CDR2 SYGVNS. Trimming pared 7 bases from V and 6 bases from J, leaving 12 bases between. This CDR3 contains 12 residues. The CDR3 loop is CASMDRDDGYTF. In DNA, the CDR3 is TGTGCCAGCATGGACAGAGACGATGGCTACACCTTC.